Listed here are 19 T cell receptor beta chains from one sample, sequenced in a study of cytomegalovirus exposure and HLA in healthy donors. 13 Jbeta primers and 60 Vbeta primers were used for the PCR. TCRdb keeps only in-frame clones here, not all; method: immunoSEQ multiplex PCR. The repertoire holds 90,000 to 120,000 clones, roughly 70% seen once, with approximately 15% in the top ten. Sequencing was done on a sample of PBMCs. These receptors were obtained from a woman in her forties in good health and CMV-seropositive.

This sequence joins TRBV2 and TRBJ2-6; D gene uncertain. Per germline, CDR1 SNHLY and CDR2 FYNNEI. The V gene lost 6 bases and the J gene lost 4 bases, with 10 bases spanning the gap. There are 14 residues in the CDR3. CDR3 sequence: CASRAAEGANVLTF. The CDR3 coding sequence is TGTGCCAGCAGAGCCGCGGAAGGGGCCAACGTCCTGACTTTC.

The genes are TRBV13 and TRBJ2-7, with 10 bases matching TRBD2. Germline assignment: CDR1 PRHDT and CDR2 FYEKMQ (reference sequence). The junction had 19 bases not matched to a gene; V was cut back by 2 bases and J by 6 bases. The CDR3 runs 19 residues. CDR3 region: CASSLSSGGPKGATGEQYF. For the CDR3, the DNA is TGTGCCAGCAGCTTATCTAGCGGGGGACCCAAGGGTGCGACTGGCGAGCAGTACTTC.

The rearrangement links TRBV4-1 to TRBJ1-4; TRBD1 matches 8 bases. Unmatched junction bases numbered 9, after V lost 5 bases and J lost 7 bases. The CDR3 totals 15 residues. Per germline, CDR1 MGHRA and CDR2 YSYEKL. CDR3 bases: TGCGCCAGCAGCGGGCGGACAGGGTCTGGTGAAAAACTGTTTTTT. This encodes CASSGRTGSGEKLFF.

The chain couples TRBV7-2 to TRBJ2-7, with 9 bases lining up with TRBD2. CDR1 SGHTA and CDR2 FQGNSA come from the germline V gene. V trimming: 5 bases; J trimming: 6 bases; junction bases outside the gene matches: 14. The CDR3 contains 16 residues. The CDR3 DNA sequence: TGTGCCAGCAGCCGGGGGGCGCGGGGGGGCCCCGGCGAGCAGTACTTC. Its protein is CASSRGARGGPGEQYF. The whole variable domain, remainder taken from reference TRBV7-2 and TRBJ2-7, is GAGVSQSPSNKVTEKGKDVELRCDPISGHTALYWYRQSLGQGLEFLIYFQGNSAPDKSGLPSDRFSAERTGGSVSTLTIQRTQQEDSAVYLCASSRGARGGPGEQYFGPGTRLTVT.

The V call is TRBV7-2, the J call TRBJ2-7, with 12 bases identical to TRBD2. The trim removed 5 bases at V and 2 bases at J, leaving 4 bases unmatched. Germline V gene sequence: CDR1 SGHTA, CDR2 FQGNSA. The CDR3 loop spans 15 amino acids. In DNA form, the CDR3 reads TGTGCCAGCAGCAACCCTAGCGGGGGGGCCTACGAGCAGTACTTC. It is translated as CASSNPSGGAYEQYF.

The CDR3 region has the DNA TGTGCCAGCACCGGACAGGGTCTGGATAATTCACCCCTCCACTTT. It translates to CASTGQGLDNSPLHF. The J gene is TRBJ1-6, the V gene TRBV2; 8 nucleotides match TRBD1. The length of the CDR3 is 15 residues. Losses at the gene ends were 7 bases for V and 5 bases for J; bases not matched to a gene: 7. The germline V gene has CDR1 SNHLY and CDR2 FYNNEI.

This chain connects TRBV18 to TRBJ1-6; 9 nucleotides agree with TRBD1. This CDR3 region has 13 residues. Trimming cost V 3 bases and J 10 bases; bases outside gene matches: 1. Germline CDR1 KGHSH, CDR2 LQKENI. The CDR3 loop reads CASSPDRGSPLHF. The CDR3 DNA reads as TGTGCCAGCTCACCGGACAGGGGCTCACCCCTCCACTTT.

This chain links TRBV7-2 with TRBJ2-1, with D perhaps matching TRBD1 (6 bases). V lost 1 base and J lost 2, with 12 bases in between. The CDR3 covers 16 residues. Germline assignment: CDR1 SGHTA and CDR2 FQGNSA. For the CDR3, the DNA is TGTGCCAGCAGCTTAGGGACAGCAACTACCTACAATGAGCAGTTCTTC. Translation gives CASSLGTATTYNEQFF.

V usage is TRBV7-9 and J usage is TRBJ1-4; D gene uncertain. There are 12 residues in the CDR3. In germline, CDR1 is SEHNR, CDR2 FQNEAQ (reference sequence). Trimming took off 5 bases at V and 8 bases at J, with 9 bases between the two ends. The CDR3 reads CASSRSGEKLFF. The CDR3 DNA reads as TGTGCCAGCAGCCGCTCGGGGGAAAAACTGTTTTTT. Together with reference TRBV7-9 and TRBJ1-4, the CDR3 gives the full variable domain: DTGVSQNPRHKITKRGQNVTFRCDPISEHNRLYWYRQTLGQGPEFLTYFQNEAQLEKSRLLSDRFSAERPKGSFSTLEIQRTEQGDSAMYLCASSRSGEKLFFGSGTQLSVL.

The chain combines TRBV23-1 with TRBJ1-6; D gene ambiguous. TRBV23-1 is assigned to the ORF class and has an uncertain function. This CDR3 spans 16 amino acids. V lost 3 bases, J lost 0 bases, and 9 bases lay in between. The CDR3 sequence is CASSHPPGSYNSPLHF. The CDR3 nucleotides read TGCGCCAGCAGTCATCCTCCGGGCTCCTATAATTCACCCCTCCACTTT.

The chain couples TRBV5-4 to TRBJ2-5; D may be TRBD2 (5 bases). CDR1 and CDR2 (germline): SGHNT, YYREEE (reference sequence). The CDR3 runs to 15 residues. Deletions cut 0 bases from V and 1 base from J, with 10 bases between. The CDR3: CASSLGGNVQETQYF. The CDR3 nucleotides read TGTGCCAGCAGCTTGGGAGGGAACGTCCAAGAGACCCAGTACTTC.

The V gene is TRBV7-2, the J gene TRBJ1-5; D is possibly TRBD1 (5 bases). This CDR3 spans 15 amino acids. Germline values: CDR1 SGHTA, CDR2 FQGNSA. Trimming cost V 2 bases and J 1 base, with 9 bases left between them. CDR3 residues: CASSLMGGSNQPQHF. CDR3 sequence (DNA): TGTGCCAGCAGCTTAATGGGGGGAAGCAATCAGCCCCAGCATTTT.

The chain carries TRBV5-5 and TRBJ2-7, with D perhaps matching TRBD1 (5 bases). Germline V gives CDR1 SGHKS, CDR2 YYEKEE (reference sequence). Trimming removed 0 bases at V and 0 bases at J, with 13 bases between. The CDR3 has 16 amino acids. This CDR3 is CASSLASTALSYEQYF. The CDR3 bases are TGTGCCAGCAGCTTGGCCTCGACAGCCCTCTCCTACGAGCAGTACTTC.

In this sample, this clone turned up a few times. The rearrangement joins TRBV4-2 to TRBJ2-1; 9 bases agree with TRBD2. The CDR3 is made up of 15 amino acids. The germline V gene encodes CDR1 LGHNA and CDR2 YNFKEQ. V lost 1 base to trimming and J lost 5 bases; unmatched junction nucleotides: 3. The CDR3 spells CASSQGLAEHNEQFF. The CDR3 DNA reads TGTGCCAGCAGCCAAGGACTAGCGGAGCACAATGAGCAGTTCTTC.

The rearrangement links TRBV7-8 to TRBJ1-5; D call uncertain. Germline values: CDR1 SGHVS, CDR2 FQNEAQ. The CDR3 is 14 amino acids. Trimming left V 5 bases short and J 7 bases short, with 15 bases between. In DNA form, the CDR3 reads TGTGCCAGCAGCACGATACGGGGAGGACAGCCCCAGCATTTT. Its protein product is CASSTIRGGQPQHF. Based on the CDR3 plus reference TRBV7-8 and TRBJ1-5, the full variable domain is GAGVSQSPRYKVAKRGQDVALRCDPISGHVSLFWYQQALGQGPEFLTYFQNEAQLDKSGLPSDRFFAERPEGSVSTLKIQRTQQEDSAVYLCASSTIRGGQPQHFGDGTRLSIL.

This clone has only one observation. The V gene is TRBV7-3, the J gene TRBJ2-4; tentative D call: TRBD1 (8 bases). This CDR3 has 13 residues. V gave up 8 bases and J gave up 9 bases, with 17 bases separating them. Per germline, CDR1 SGHTA and CDR2 FQGTGA. CDR3 protein: CASGREQGGIQYF. The CDR3 coding sequence is TGTGCCAGCGGGAGGGAACAGGGGGGCATTCAGTACTTC.

The V gene is TRBV7-2, the J gene TRBJ1-2; TRBD1 might be the D (6 bases). The CDR3 length is 15 residues. V lost 6 bases, J lost 4 bases, and 18 bases lay in between. Germline-derived CDR1 and CDR2 are SGHTA and FQGNSA. The CDR3 region is CASSFRQEDGYGYTF. CDR3 in DNA: TGTGCCAGCAGTTTTAGACAGGAGGATGGCTATGGCTACACCTTC. The full variable domain, rest sourced from reference TRBV7-2 and TRBJ1-2, is GAGVSQSPSNKVTEKGKDVELRCDPISGHTALYWYRQSLGQGLEFLIYFQGNSAPDKSGLPSDRFSAERTGGSVSTLTIQRTQQEDSAVYLCASSFRQEDGYGYTFGSGTRLTVV.

This clone was seen more than once but under ten times. The chain joins TRBV11-1 to TRBJ1-4; TRBD1 might be the D (6 bases). CDR1 SGHAT and CDR2 FQDESV come from the germline V gene (reference sequence). V was pared by 3 bases and J by 1 base, with 12 bases between. CDR3 length equals 16 residues. CDR3 nucleotide sequence: TGTGCCAGCAGCTTCGTGGAAGGGGGAACTAATGAAAAACTGTTTTTT. This sequence encodes CASSFVEGGTNEKLFF.

The J gene is TRBJ1-3, the V gene TRBV27; D remains ambiguous. Germline V gene lookup returns CDR1 MNHEY and CDR2 SMNVEV (reference sequence). The germline V and J ends were trimmed by 5 bases and 4 bases, with 15 bases remaining between them. The CDR3 loop spans 15 amino acids. The DNA for the CDR3 is TGTGCCAGCAGTGCCGATTCGGGTTACGGAAACACCATATATTTT. Translation gives CASSADSGYGNTIYF.